The TCR beta chain under discussion was sequenced for a study of shared clonotypes between healthy human individuals. About the study: The cohort comprised a couple of women and a few men. Their ages spanned 18 to 49 years. The plates for each donor numbered three CD4 naive, three CD4 memory, two CD8 naive and one CD8 memory.

For every subset, genomic DNA was evenly distributed across several immunoSEQ plates. Here immunoSEQ multiplex PCR was the method, and the copy in TCRdb shows in-frame clones only, minus some. The top ten hold more than 0.1% of the sample, which has about 2 million clones, 85% to 95% seen once. Between the trimmed V and J ends, which lost 0 bases and 2 bases, there was a span of 10 bases. CDR3 length: 14 amino acids. Germline V gene lookup returns CDR1 GTSNPN and CDR2 SVGIG (reference sequence). The clonotype comes from a man between 18 and 29 years old in good health. The chain recombines TRBV30 with TRBJ1-1; no firm D call. Sequencing was carried out using naive CD4+ T cells sorted from blood. Subset defined: CD45RA+ positively selected. The CDR3, as DNA: TGTGCCTGGAGTGTAGTTAACAGTAACACTGAAGCTTTCTTT. Translating gives CAWSVVNSNTEAFF.